This T cell receptor beta chain comes out of a study of identical twins. Template switching added a universal primer site; cDNA carried unique molecular identifiers. Each CDR3 protein is one row after TCRdb ran MiXCR on the 5' RACE reads. The table lists approximately 550,000 distinct CDR3 sequences, about a fifth of them singletons. The CDR3 length is 13 residues. V dropped 6 bases and J dropped 3; count of bases not matched to a gene: 4. Germline V gene sequence: CDR1 DFQATT, CDR2 SNEGSKA (reference sequence). In its sample, this clonotype was seen a few times. Its specificity is unknown. Study results and caveats: Out-of-frame alpha sequences shared by twins were enriched for low generation probability.

This sample also belongs to another study, concerning yellow fever vaccine responses in identical twins. That source adds: Twins reportedly had a vaccine T cell response that seemed partly convergent, partly personalized.

The TCR sequence derives from a woman under 30 in good health. V gene TRBV20-1 combines with J gene TRBJ2-7; 11 bases are a match to TRBD1. What was sequenced was CD4+ T cells sorted from blood. The CDR3 coding sequence is TGCAGTGCCAGGGGGACAGGGGGCTACGAGCAGTACGTC. It specifies CSARGTGGYEQYV.